These 20 T cell receptor beta chains came from one sample sequenced in a study of early T cells in non-severe SARS-CoV-2 infection. TCRdb reprocessed the 5' RACE reads via MiXCR and lists one record per CDR3 protein. The table has about 94,000 distinct CDR3 sequences, about 13% seen once; the top ten hold around 2%. The sample consisted of whole blood. All receptors derive from an adult who was a healthcare worker with PCR-confirmed SARS-CoV-2 infection or an uninfected control (not recorded which).

This clonotype was seen only a few times. Given the absence of the conserved phenylalanine or tryptophan at the CDR3 end, a read error is likely. Because the CDR3's place on the DNA is in doubt, the DNA is left out and the CDR3 is given as listed by TCRdb. The genes are TRBV28 and TRBJ2-7; TRBD1 is the table's D call, not checked against the DNA. Germline-derived CDR1 and CDR2 are MDHEN and SYDVKM. Counting both end residues, the CDR3 totals 13 amino acids. CDR3 sequence: CASSPPQGTGRTL.

This clonotype was counted many times. J is TRBJ1-6 and V is TRBV18, with D possibly matching TRBD1 (6 bases). The V end was cut by 3 bases, the J end by 7 bases, with 10 bases between. Per germline, CDR1 KGHSH and CDR2 LQKENI. The CDR3 is 14 residues long. In DNA, the CDR3 is TGTGCCAGCTCACCCCGGGACAAGAATTCACCCCTCCACTTT. Its protein product is CASSPRDKNSPLHF. The full variable domain, in which reference TRBV18 and TRBJ1-6 provide the parts outside the CDR3, is NAGVMQNPRHLVRRRGQEARLRCSPMKGHSHVYWYRQLPEEGLKFMVYLQKENIIDESGMPKERFSAEFPKEGPSILRIQQVVRGDSAAYFCASSPRDKNSPLHFGNGTRLTVT.

This clonotype was counted between two and nine times. The chain is built from TRBV11-2 and TRBJ1-5; the match to TRBD1 covers 9 bases. The CDR3 contains 15 residues. V gave up 5 bases and J gave up 4 bases; unmatched junction bases: 6. The V gene's germline CDR1 is SGHAT and CDR2 FQNNGV. CDR3 sequence: CASSLEDRGNQPQHF. DNA of the CDR3: TGTGCCAGCAGCCTGGAGGACAGGGGAAATCAGCCCCAGCATTTT.

This clonotype was detected only a few times. V usage is TRBV7-6 and J usage is TRBJ2-1; 9 nucleotides align to TRBD1. Per the germline V gene, CDR1 is SGHVS and CDR2 is FNYEAQ. The V gene end was trimmed by 1 base and the J gene end by 4 bases; junction bases not matched to a gene: 2. This CDR3 has 15 residues. CDR3 loop: CASSLDGTGYNEQFF. The CDR3 DNA sequence: TGTGCCAGCAGCTTAGACGGGACAGGGTACAATGAGCAGTTCTTC.

This clonotype was seen a few times. The chain joins TRBV3-1 to TRBJ2-7; tentatively, D is TRBD1 (5 bases). The germline V gene has CDR1 LGHDT and CDR2 YNNKEL (reference sequence). The CDR3 spans 15 residues. V lost 1 base and J lost 2, with 12 bases in between. CDR3 protein: CASSQGAGRPYEQYF. CDR3 nucleotide sequence: TGTGCCAGCAGCCAAGGGGCAGGGCGGCCCTACGAGCAGTACTTC.

This clonotype was seen a few times. This chain connects TRBV5-4 to TRBJ1-1; D is ambiguous. Germline CDR1 SGHNT, CDR2 YYREEE (reference sequence). V dropped 2 bases and J dropped 2 bases, with 10 bases sitting between them. The CDR3 spans 14 residues. The CDR3, as DNA: TGTGCCAGCAGCTTAATAACAGAAAACACTGAAGCTTTCTTT. This codes for CASSLITENTEAFF. Drawing the rest from reference TRBV5-4 and TRBJ1-1, the complete variable domain is ETGVTQSPTHLIKTRGQQVTLRCSSQSGHNTVSWYQQALGQGPQFIFQYYREEENGRGNFPPRFSGLQFPNYSSELNVNALELDDSALYLCASSLITENTEAFFGQGTRLTVV.

This chain uses TRBV4-1 with TRBJ2-1, with D perhaps TRBD2 (5 bases). Trimming stripped 0 bases from V and 10 bases from J, with 16 bases between. Germline values: CDR1 MGHRA, CDR2 YSYEKL. CDR3 length: 15 residues. The CDR3 region is CASSQDPGLLGEQFF. The CDR3 nucleotides are TGCGCCAGCAGCCAAGACCCTGGACTCTTAGGGGAGCAGTTCTTC.

The table lists this clonotype with many counts. J is TRBJ2-3 and V is TRBV3-1; D ambiguous. Germline V gene sequence: CDR1 LGHDT, CDR2 YNNKEL (reference sequence). This CDR3 is built from 17 residues. V was clipped by 0 bases and J by 0 bases, with 13 bases between them. The CDR3 DNA reads TGTGCCAGCAGCCAAGATCGGGCCATCCTCAGCACAGATACGCAGTATTTT. Translation gives CASSQDRAILSTDTQYF.

There are many counts of this clonotype. This chain connects TRBV11-2 to TRBJ2-1; a possible D gene is TRBD2 (7 bases). This CDR3 is 16 amino acids long. Germline CDR1 is SGHAT and CDR2 is FQNNGV. Trimming pared 7 bases from V and 2 bases from J, leaving 18 bases between. The CDR3 nucleotides read TGTGCCAGCACCCCCAATTGGGGGGGGCCCTACAATGAGCAGTTCTTC. This encodes CASTPNWGGPYNEQFF.

This clonotype was seen a few times. This sequence joins TRBV6-2 or TRBV6-3 and TRBJ1-1; TRBD1 might be the D (5 bases). The CDR3 has 18 amino acids. V was pared by 2 bases and J by 6 bases, with 25 bases between. From germline, CDR1 is MNHEY and CDR2 SVGEGT. The CDR3 sequence is CASSYPSGGSLKKAEAFF. The CDR3 region has the DNA TGTGCCAGCAGTTACCCTTCTGGGGGATCCTTAAAGAAGGCTGAAGCTTTCTTT.

This clonotype was recorded a few times. The rearrangement uses TRBV7-2 and TRBJ2-3, with D tentatively TRBD2 (6 bases). Germline V CDR1 and CDR2: SGHTA, FQGNSA. The CDR3 extends over 16 amino acids. Trimming cost V 1 base and J 2 bases, with 13 bases left between them. The CDR3 sequence is CASSLGGEAITDTQYF. For the CDR3, the DNA is TGTGCCAGCAGCTTAGGGGGGGAGGCTATCACAGATACGCAGTATTTT.

This clonotype has ten or more counts. This rearrangement joins TRBV20-1 to TRBJ2-5; no definite D call. This CDR3 is 11 amino acids long. V lost 3 bases to trimming and J lost 5 bases, with 7 bases between them. CDR1 and CDR2 (germline): DFQATT, SNEGSKA (reference sequence). This CDR3 is CSARPLETQYF. In DNA form, the CDR3 reads TGCAGTGCTAGGCCCTTGGAGACCCAGTACTTC.

This clonotype has at least ten counts. The rearrangement uses TRBV11-2 and TRBJ1-4, with unresolved D. Looked up from germline, CDR1 is SGHAT and CDR2 is FQNNGV. The V end lost 2 bases, the J end lost 8 bases, and 6 bases lay between the germline ends. The CDR3 totals 12 residues. The chain's CDR3 is CASSLFGEKLFF. CDR3 in DNA: TGTGCCAGCAGCTTATTCGGGGAAAAACTGTTTTTT.

Turning to this clonotype: A clone one base away is much larger, so this may be a read error. The chain recombines TRBV2 with TRBJ2-1; D is perhaps TRBD1 (6 bases). Germline CDR1 is SNHLY and CDR2 is FYNNEI. The CDR3 loop spans 16 amino acids. The V and J ends lost 7 bases and 6 bases respectively, with 22 bases between them. The CDR3 nucleotides read TGTGCCAGCAAGAGAGGGTCGCAGGGGCCCCGCAATGAGCAGTTCTTC. Translation: CASKRGSQGPRNEQFF.

This clonotype was seen ten or more times. The gene calls are TRBV5-6 and TRBJ1-5; TRBD1 might be the D (5 bases). V was trimmed by 0 bases and J by 7 bases, leaving 14 bases between them. CDR3 size: 15 residues. CDR1 and CDR2 from the germline V gene are SGHDT and YYEEEE. The CDR3: CASSLAGRPGQPQHF. CDR3 bases: TGTGCCAGCAGCTTGGCCGGACGGCCAGGGCAGCCCCAGCATTTT.

This clonotype occurred many times. The J gene is TRBJ1-5, the V gene TRBV29-1; D is possibly TRBD1 (5 bases). Per the germline V gene, CDR1 is SQVTM and CDR2 is ANQGSEA. The germline V and J ends were trimmed by 6 bases and 3 bases, with 9 bases remaining between them. The CDR3 totals 12 residues. The DNA of the CDR3 is TGCAGCGTGCGGGGCCCCAATCAGCCCCAGCATTTT. Residues: CSVRGPNQPQHF.

This clonotype has at least ten counts. V gene TRBV7-8 combines with J gene TRBJ1-1; TRBD1 matches at 8 bases. V shed 7 bases and J 6 bases; nucleotides not matched to a gene: 19. This CDR3 region has 17 residues. Germline CDR1 and CDR2: SGHVS and FQNEAQ. The CDR3 region is CASNDIRQGNDAAEAFF. DNA of the CDR3: TGTGCCAGCAACGATATTAGACAGGGGAACGACGCCGCTGAAGCTTTCTTT.

The sample holds many counts of this clonotype. The V gene is TRBV11-2, the J gene TRBJ2-1; D may be TRBD1 or TRBD2 (5 bases each). In germline, CDR1 is SGHAT, CDR2 FQNNGV. The germline V and J ends were trimmed by 1 base and 8 bases, with 18 bases remaining between them. The CDR3 has 16 residues. The CDR3 spells CASSLASTLREHEQFF. The CDR3 DNA is TGTGCCAGCAGCTTAGCGAGCACGCTCAGGGAGCATGAGCAGTTCTTC.

Only a few counts were recorded for this clonotype. V usage is TRBV5-6 and J usage is TRBJ2-2; 9 bases line up with TRBD1. V lost 3 bases to trimming and J lost 4 bases; unmatched junction nucleotides: 4. The CDR3 covers 15 residues. CDR1 and CDR2 (germline): SGHDT, YYEEEE. The CDR3 region has the DNA TGTGCCAGCAGCTGGGACAGGGCGGCCACCGGGGAGCTGTTTTTT. It yields the protein CASSWDRAATGELFF.

Only a few counts were recorded for this clonotype. The rearrangement uses TRBV7-2 and TRBJ1-4, with 8 bases that match TRBD1. V lost 1 base to trimming and J lost 10 bases; unmatched junction nucleotides: 5. CDR1 and CDR2 (germline): SGHTA, FQGNSA. This CDR3 spans 14 amino acids. CDR3 in amino acids: CASSLDITGGKLFF. In DNA, the CDR3 is TGTGCCAGCAGCTTAGACATCACAGGGGGAAAACTGTTTTTT.